One sample yielded the 4 T cell receptor beta chains listed below, sequenced in a study of blood T cells in healthy people across ages. A sample-barcoded 5' primer and a J-beta primer mix were used in a second PCR of roughly 6 to 11 cycles. TCRdb re-called the 5' RACE reads with MiXCR, one entry per CDR3 protein. The table includes about 1.5 million distinct CDR3 sequences, 40% to 50% detected once. Sequences were obtained from blood. These receptors were collected from a young woman in good health.

The chain links TRBV25-1 to TRBJ2-1, with D possibly matching TRBD1 (5 bases). CDR1 is MGHDK and CDR2 is SYGVNS in the germline V gene. Trimming stripped 8 bases from V and 8 bases from J, with 10 bases between. The CDR3 runs 11 residues. The CDR3 is CASQGGDEQFF. The DNA of the CDR3 is TGTGCCAGCCAGGGCGGCGATGAGCAGTTCTTC.

The chain has TRBV6-1 and TRBJ1-1, with unresolved D. V lost 1 base, J lost 3 bases, and 9 bases lay in between. This CDR3 region has 14 residues. The V gene's germline CDR1 is MNHNS and CDR2 SASEGT. The CDR3 loop reads CASSEEFLHTEAFF. As DNA, the CDR3 is TGTGCCAGCAGTGAAGAGTTTCTACACACTGAAGCTTTCTTT.

This chain joins TRBV7-9 and TRBJ2-5, with 8 bases that match TRBD1. This CDR3 region has 14 residues. Germline V gene data show CDR1 as SEHNR and CDR2 as FQNEAQ (reference sequence). The V gene end was trimmed by 5 bases and the J gene end by 5 bases; junction bases not matched to a gene: 7. The CDR3 spells CASSATGGLETQYF. Written as DNA, the CDR3 is TGTGCCAGCAGCGCTACAGGGGGTTTGGAGACCCAGTACTTC.

The chain uses TRBV7-9 and TRBJ1-4; D is ambiguous. There are 15 residues in the CDR3. Trimming pared 1 base from V and 4 bases from J, leaving 10 bases between. Germline CDR1 SEHNR, CDR2 FQNEAQ (reference sequence). The CDR3 protein is CASSLGSGFNEKLFF. The CDR3 DNA is TGTGCCAGCAGCTTAGGGTCGGGGTTTAATGAAAAACTGTTTTTT.